This TCR beta chain was identified in a study of T cell responses to AZD1222 COVID-19 vaccine (dated by TCRdb to the early 2020s). About the investigation overall: AZD1222 recipients whose second dose came at about 4 weeks and those whose second dose came at about 12 weeks were combined into one group, since spike-specific TCR depth and breadth did not differ between the two schedules. TCR sequencing was performed for more than 230 trial participants, of whom some 200 were given two doses of AZD1222 and around 25 were given two doses of MenACWY control vaccine. Enrollment into the trials was organized by age into subgroups of 18-55, 56-69 and 70-plus years, and those subgroups contained roughly 150, 30 and 60 TCR-sequenced participants, respectively. What the authors observed across the whole study: Reportedly, close to half of the unique spike-specific TCRs recognized epitopes lying outside the regions that are mutated in the B.1.351 and B.1.1.7 variants. After two AZD1222 doses, spike-specific TCR breadth and depth were significantly higher than at day 0 and than in MenACWY recipients. In the small 56-69-year group, the increase in depth fell short of significance, most likely because of low power. Participants were mostly white British, with more females than males. The authors suggested clonal diversity may have been underestimated. Because no day 14 peak-response samples were available, the repertoires could be characterized only after the peak T cell response. CD4 TCRs associated with the vaccine covered the entire spike protein, and the dominant responses were in regions 160-218 and 743-854. Conclusions about previously exposed vaccinees are limited because only a handful of AZD1222 recipients were SARS-CoV-2 seropositive at baseline.

As to this clone: Which antigen it targets is not known. The sample holds no much larger clone one base away, and base qualities are not on file.

The intended sense of this specimen's time point label: baseline before first vaccination. Vaccinee samples came from UK trials COV001 and COV002, including a single-blind randomized controlled phase 2/3 trial of AZD1222 (ChAdOx1 nCoV-19) in healthy adults. For TCRbeta chain sequencing, PBMC samples from trial participants were taken at day 0 and at day 28 after the second dose. The CDR3 regions of human TCRbeta chains were analyzed by immunosequencing. The study's own analysis went as follows. TCRs in the repertoires were compared against a reference library of SARS-CoV-2-specific TCRs that had been generated with the MIRA antigen-specificity platform. Breadth meant the fraction of unique TCRs that were SARS-CoV-2-associated, whereas depth meant the fraction of total T cells that were SARS-CoV-2-associated. Using the MIRA data, each spike-specific TCR was assigned both to the spike region to which the TCR was reactive and to a CD4 or CD8 class. Log10-transformed breadth and depth values were compared by one-way ANOVA with Sidak's multiple comparisons tests. Sourced from immuneACCESS, this table was stored by TCRdb with only in-frame sequences that have V and J called. A share of the clones is absent; for the studies checked, an unresolved V gene accounts for under half, and the remainder has no known explanation. Clone size and the V and J calls come from that table; the DNA yielded D and trimming. Present in this sample are roughly 100,000 clones, 75% to 90% of which were seen just once. The ten largest clones add up to roughly 25% of the sample.

The CDR3 has 12 amino acids, counting the end cysteine and phenylalanine. The only DNA kept is the CDR3, 36 bases in frame from the first base. CDR1 and CDR2, looked up from the germline V gene, are SGDLS and YYNGEE. The junction carries 14 bases between V and J, which are trimmed by 7 bases and 9 bases respectively. The specimen was peripheral blood, collected on day 0 of AZD1222 vaccination. The chain employs TRBV9 and TRBJ1-5; a confident D gene designation cannot be given. The sequence derives from an adult in good health. In nucleotide form, the sequence is TGTGCCAGCGGAAACGACGGGCGGCCCCAGCATTTT. Its product reads: CASGNDGRPQHF.